The rows below give T cell receptor beta chains drawn from one sample of a study of blood T cells in healthy people across ages. Via MiXCR, TCRdb re-called the 5' RACE reads, giving one row per CDR3 protein. The sample lists 1.5 million to 2 million distinct CDR3 sequences; roughly 27% were seen once. The sequenced sample was blood. The receptors stem from a woman aged 25 to 45 in good health. Each CDR3 is given with its conserved first and last residue. The D gene is left open where the match is weak. Expanded clones are given a class, and other clones once, few, many or no size at all.

TRBJ1-1 . . TRBV9 CASSVVLGGEAFF TGTGCCAGCAGCGTAGTTTTGGGAGGTGAAGCTTTCTTT
TRBJ1-2 few TRBD1 TRBV6-5 CASSPGGLGYGYTF TGTGCCAGCAGCCCAGGGGGCCTCGGGTATGGCTACACCTTC
TRBJ2-7 . TRBD2 TRBV27 CASTFGLAGGLGEQYF TGTGCCAGCACCTTCGGGCTAGCGGGAGGGCTGGGTGAGCAGTACTTC
TRBJ2-7 few TRBD2 TRBV20-1 CSARSGRLSYEQYF TGCAGTGCCCGAAGCGGGAGACTATCCTACGAGCAGTACTTC
TRBJ2-7 . . TRBV20-1 CSATGPTGEQYF TGCAGTGCTACCGGCCCCACGGGGGAGCAGTACTTC
TRBJ2-1 . TRBD2 TRBV20-1 CSANSGGKWNEQFF TGCAGTGCGAATAGCGGGGGGAAGTGGAATGAGCAGTTCTTC
TRBJ2-7 . . TRBV9 CASSVDGRSYEQYF TGTGCCAGCAGCGTAGACGGCAGGAGTTACGAGCAGTACTTC
TRBJ2-7 few . TRBV7-9 CASSPTQDAYEQYF TGTGCCAGCAGCCCGACCCAGGATGCCTACGAGCAGTACTTC
TRBJ2-4 few . TRBV30 CAGAPAHAKNIQYF TGTGCAGGAGCCCCGGCCCACGCCAAAAACATTCAGTACTTC
TRBJ1-2 . TRBD1 TRBV15 CATSTSPGTGSGYTF TGTGCCACCAGCACCAGTCCCGGGACAGGGAGCGGCTACACCTTC
TRBJ2-7 . . TRBV14 CASSYGQKTYEQYF TGTGCCAGCAGTTATGGACAGAAGACCTACGAGCAGTACTTC
TRBJ1-2 . . TRBV29-1 CSVHVGAGGYTF TGCAGCGTTCATGTAGGGGCAGGAGGCTACACCTTC
TRBJ2-1 few TRBD2 TRBV7-9 CASSQGLAGVVYNEQFF TGTGCCAGCAGCCAGGGACTAGCGGGAGTAGTGTACAATGAGCAGTTCTTC
TRBJ2-1 few TRBD2 TRBV7-2 CASSLEGLATNEQFF TGTGCCAGCAGCTTAGAGGGACTAGCTACGAATGAGCAGTTCTTC
TRBJ2-1 . TRBD2 TRBV9 CASIGPPAGGLYNEQFF TGTGCCAGCATCGGCCCGCCTGCGGGGGGCCTCTACAATGAGCAGTTCTTC
TRBJ2-5 few . TRBV7-2 CASSNHMARYQETQYF TGTGCCAGCAGCAATCATATGGCGCGGTACCAAGAGACCCAGTACTTC
TRBJ1-4 few . TRBV19 CASSIRTVNEKLFF TGTGCCAGTAGTATAAGGACGGTGAATGAAAAACTGTTTTTT
TRBJ1-1 . . TRBV4-1 CASSQTQGLKNTEAFF TGCGCCAGCAGCCAGACACAGGGCCTAAAGAACACTGAAGCTTTCTTT
TRBJ2-1 few TRBD2 TRBV29-1 CSILAGPSYNEQFF TGCAGCATCTTAGCGGGGCCCTCCTACAATGAGCAGTTCTTC
TRBJ2-1 . . TRBV28 CASRGLEAAGYNEQFF TGTGCCAGCAGAGGTCTGGAGGCGGCGGGCTACAATGAGCAGTTCTTC
TRBJ1-1 . . TRBV5-1 CASSSGPGVTEAFF TGCGCCAGCAGCTCGGGACCCGGGGTCACTGAAGCTTTCTTT
TRBJ2-5 . TRBD2 TRBV4-1 CASSQNLAGWTAQETQYF TGCGCCAGCAGCCAAAATTTAGCGGGTTGGACGGCGCAAGAGACCCAGTACTTC
TRBJ2-5 once . TRBV11-1 CASSPRGRGQRRQETQYF TGTGCCAGCAGCCCCCGGGGGCGGGGGCAAAGACGTCAAGAGACCCAGTACTTC
TRBJ2-2 few . TRBV4-3 CASSQDFEGVDTGELFF TGCGCCAGCAGCCAAGATTTCGAGGGAGTGGACACCGGGGAGCTGTTTTTT
TRBJ1-2 . TRBD1 TRBV28 CASSLIRGDYGYTF TGTGCCAGCAGTTTAATCAGGGGGGACTATGGCTACACCTTC
TRBJ2-7 few . TRBV27 CASSLKRASPYEQYF TGTGCCAGCAGTTTGAAGCGGGCCAGTCCCTACGAGCAGTACTTC
TRBJ2-2 . . TRBV14 CASSLLPGGELFF TGTGCCAGCAGCCTCCTTCCGGGGGGGGAGCTGTTTTTT
TRBJ1-1 . . TRBV28 CASRPLGSEAFF TGTGCCAGCAGACCCCTTGGCTCTGAAGCTTTCTTT
TRBJ2-5 many . TRBV7-9 CASSLVGQVGETQYF TGTGCCAGCAGCTTAGTGGGCCAAGTCGGAGAGACCCAGTACTTC